Sequencing of this T cell receptor beta chain was carried out in a study of STAT3 mutations in large granular lymphocyte leukemia. Study at large: Among longitudinally sequenced T-LGLL patients, roughly half had canonical activating STAT3 mutations detected.

Average productive template count per sample was roughly 38,000. Assay used: immunoSEQ multiplex PCR; TCRdb lists only in-frame clones, some missing. Here the sample spans roughly 30,000 clones, about 74% being singletons. Whole-study findings and limits: Clonal expansion was inferred from other time points because no sample existed at each clone's first appearance. Every T-LGLL patient had at least one immunodominant TCRbeta clonotype.

This CDR3 spans 12 amino acids. Germline CDR1 MDHEN, CDR2 SYDVKM. Of note for this clone: The antigen is unknown. Relative to the germline gene, one junction end is altered; a read error may explain this.

The sample consisted of peripheral blood mononuclear cells. The chain joins TRBV28 to TRBJ1-2; D not certain. The source of this sequence is a woman between 50 and 59 years old with T-cell large granular lymphocyte leukemia. Some clones in this sample may be carry-over from other donors' samples. The DNA of the CDR3 is TGTGCCAGCAGTTCCAACGACCGACTAGTAATGTTC. It yields the protein CASSSNDRLVMF.